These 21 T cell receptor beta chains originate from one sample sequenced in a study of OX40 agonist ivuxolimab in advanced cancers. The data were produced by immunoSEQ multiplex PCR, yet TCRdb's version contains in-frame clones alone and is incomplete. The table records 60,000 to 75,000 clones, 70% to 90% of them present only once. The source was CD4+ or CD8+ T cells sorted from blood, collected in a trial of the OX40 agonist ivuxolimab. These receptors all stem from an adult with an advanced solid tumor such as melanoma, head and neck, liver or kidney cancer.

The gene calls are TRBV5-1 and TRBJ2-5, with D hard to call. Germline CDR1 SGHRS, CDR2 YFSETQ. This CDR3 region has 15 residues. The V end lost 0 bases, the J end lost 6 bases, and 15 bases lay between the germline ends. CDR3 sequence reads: CASSLDRRFPKTQYF. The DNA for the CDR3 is TGCGCCAGCAGCTTGGATCGAAGGTTCCCAAAGACCCAGTACTTC.

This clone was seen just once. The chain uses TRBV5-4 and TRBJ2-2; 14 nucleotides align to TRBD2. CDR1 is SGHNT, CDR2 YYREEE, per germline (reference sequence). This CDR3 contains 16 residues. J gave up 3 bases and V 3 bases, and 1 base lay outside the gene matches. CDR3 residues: CASSSGLAGDTGELFF. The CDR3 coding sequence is TGTGCCAGCAGCTCGGGACTAGCGGGGGACACCGGGGAGCTGTTTTTT. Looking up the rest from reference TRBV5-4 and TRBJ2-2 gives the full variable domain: ETGVTQSPTHLIKTRGQQVTLRCSSQSGHNTVSWYQQALGQGPQFIFQYYREEENGRGNFPPRFSGLQFPNYSSELNVNALELDDSALYLCASSSGLAGDTGELFFGEGSRLTVL.

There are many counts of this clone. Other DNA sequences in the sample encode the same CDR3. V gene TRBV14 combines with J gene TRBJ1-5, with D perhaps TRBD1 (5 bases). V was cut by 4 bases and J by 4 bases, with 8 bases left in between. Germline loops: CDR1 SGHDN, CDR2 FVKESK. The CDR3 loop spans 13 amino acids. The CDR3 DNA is TGTGCCAGCAGCCCCGCAGGGAATCAGCCCCAGCATTTT. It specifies CASSPAGNQPQHF. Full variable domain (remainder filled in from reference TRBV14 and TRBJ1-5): EAGVTQFPSHSVIEKGQTVTLRCDPISGHDNLYWYRRVMGKEIKFLLHFVKESKQDESGMPNNRFLAERTGGTYSTLKVQPAELEDSGVYFCASSPAGNQPQHFGDGTRLSIL.

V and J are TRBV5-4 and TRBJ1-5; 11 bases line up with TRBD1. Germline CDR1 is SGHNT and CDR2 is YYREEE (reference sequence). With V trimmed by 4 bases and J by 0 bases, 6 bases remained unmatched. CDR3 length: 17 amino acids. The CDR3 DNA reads TGTGCCAGCAGCGCCGGGACAGGGGGGAGTAGCAATCAGCCCCAGCATTTT. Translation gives CASSAGTGGSSNQPQHF.

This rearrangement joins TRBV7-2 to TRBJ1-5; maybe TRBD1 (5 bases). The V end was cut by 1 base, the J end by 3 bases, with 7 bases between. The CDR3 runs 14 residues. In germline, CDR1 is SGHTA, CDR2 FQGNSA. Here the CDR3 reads CASSLGGYNQPQHF. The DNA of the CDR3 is TGTGCCAGCAGCTTAGGGGGCTACAATCAGCCCCAGCATTTT.

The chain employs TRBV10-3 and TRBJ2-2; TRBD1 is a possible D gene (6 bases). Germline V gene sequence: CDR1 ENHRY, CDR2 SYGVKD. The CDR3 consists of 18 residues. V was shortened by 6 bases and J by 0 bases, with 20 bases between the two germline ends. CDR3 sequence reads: CAISGFGQKDANTGELFF. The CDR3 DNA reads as TGTGCCATCAGCGGTTTCGGACAGAAAGACGCGAACACCGGGGAGCTGTTTTTT.

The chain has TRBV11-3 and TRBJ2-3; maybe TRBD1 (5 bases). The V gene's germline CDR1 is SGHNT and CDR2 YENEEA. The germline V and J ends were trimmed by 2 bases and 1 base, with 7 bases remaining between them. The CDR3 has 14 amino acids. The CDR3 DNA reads TGTGCCAGCAGCTTAACCAGGGGCACAGATACGCAGTATTTT. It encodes CASSLTRGTDTQYF.

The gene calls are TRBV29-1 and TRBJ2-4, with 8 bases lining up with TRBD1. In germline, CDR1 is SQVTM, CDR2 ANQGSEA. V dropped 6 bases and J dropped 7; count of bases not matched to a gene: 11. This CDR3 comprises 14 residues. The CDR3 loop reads CSVGQGAPRNIQYF. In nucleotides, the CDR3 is TGCAGCGTGGGCCAGGGGGCCCCACGGAACATTCAGTACTTC.

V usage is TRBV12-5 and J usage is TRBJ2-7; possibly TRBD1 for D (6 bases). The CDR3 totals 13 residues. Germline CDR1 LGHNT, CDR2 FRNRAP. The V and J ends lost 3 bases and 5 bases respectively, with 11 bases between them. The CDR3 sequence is CASGLQGSHEQYF. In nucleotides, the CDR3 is TGTGCTAGTGGTTTACAGGGAAGCCACGAGCAGTACTTC.

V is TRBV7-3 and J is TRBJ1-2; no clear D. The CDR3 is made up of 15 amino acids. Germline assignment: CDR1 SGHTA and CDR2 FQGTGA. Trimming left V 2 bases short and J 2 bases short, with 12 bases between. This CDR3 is CASSLSGGVNYGYTF. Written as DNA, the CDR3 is TGTGCCAGCAGCTTATCGGGCGGAGTAAACTATGGCTACACCTTC.

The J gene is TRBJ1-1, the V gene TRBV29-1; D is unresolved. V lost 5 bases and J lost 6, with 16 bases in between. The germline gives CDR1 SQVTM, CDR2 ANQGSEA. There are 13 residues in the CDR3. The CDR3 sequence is CSVSYSLYAEAFF. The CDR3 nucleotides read TGCAGCGTTAGTTACAGTCTCTACGCTGAAGCTTTCTTT.

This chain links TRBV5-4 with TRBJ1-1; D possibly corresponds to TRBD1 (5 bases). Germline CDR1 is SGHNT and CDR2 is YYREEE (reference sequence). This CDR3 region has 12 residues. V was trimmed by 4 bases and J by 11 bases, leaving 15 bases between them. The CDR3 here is CASSGPGEAAFF. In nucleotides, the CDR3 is TGTGCCAGCAGCGGGCCGGGGGAGGCGGCTTTCTTT.

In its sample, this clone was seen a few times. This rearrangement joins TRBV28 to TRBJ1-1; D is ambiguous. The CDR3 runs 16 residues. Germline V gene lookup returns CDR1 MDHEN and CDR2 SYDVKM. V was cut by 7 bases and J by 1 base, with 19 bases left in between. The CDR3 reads CASISLRFTRNTEAFF. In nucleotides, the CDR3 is TGTGCCAGCATTTCCCTCCGCTTCACAAGGAACACTGAAGCTTTCTTT.

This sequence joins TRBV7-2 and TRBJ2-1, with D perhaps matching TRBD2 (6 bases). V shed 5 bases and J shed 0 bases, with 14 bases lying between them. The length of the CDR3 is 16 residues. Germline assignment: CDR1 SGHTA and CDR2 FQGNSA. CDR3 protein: CASSPKAGSSYNEQFF. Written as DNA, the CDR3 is TGTGCCAGCAGCCCTAAGGCGGGAAGCTCCTACAATGAGCAGTTCTTC.

In DNA form, the CDR3 reads TGTGCCAGCAGTTTAGGTCACCCGGGACTAGCCGTCGAGCAGTACTTC. Amino acids: CASSLGHPGLAVEQYF. V usage is TRBV27 and J usage is TRBJ2-7, with TRBD2 matching 9 bases. Germline V gives CDR1 MNHEY, CDR2 SMNVEV (reference sequence). V shed 2 bases and J 6 bases; nucleotides not matched to a gene: 11. The CDR3 spans 16 residues.

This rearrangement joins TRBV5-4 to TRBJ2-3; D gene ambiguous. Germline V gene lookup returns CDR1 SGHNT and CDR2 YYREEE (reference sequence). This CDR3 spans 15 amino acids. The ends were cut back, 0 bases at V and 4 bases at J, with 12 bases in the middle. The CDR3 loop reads CASSLAGLRSDTQYF. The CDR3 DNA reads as TGTGCCAGCAGCTTGGCCGGCCTAAGGTCAGATACGCAGTATTTT.

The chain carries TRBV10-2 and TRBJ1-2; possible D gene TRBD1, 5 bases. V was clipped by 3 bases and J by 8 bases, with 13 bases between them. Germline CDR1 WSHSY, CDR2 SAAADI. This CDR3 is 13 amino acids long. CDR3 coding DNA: TGCGCCAGCAGTGACGCCAGGGCTGGAGGCTACACCTTC. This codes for CASSDARAGGYTF.

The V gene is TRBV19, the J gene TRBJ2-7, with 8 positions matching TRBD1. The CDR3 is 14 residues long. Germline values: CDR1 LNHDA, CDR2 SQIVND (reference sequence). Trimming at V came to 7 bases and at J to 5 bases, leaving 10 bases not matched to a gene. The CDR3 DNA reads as TGTGCCAGTAACCAACCGGGACAGGCGAACGAGCAGTACTTC. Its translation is CASNQPGQANEQYF.

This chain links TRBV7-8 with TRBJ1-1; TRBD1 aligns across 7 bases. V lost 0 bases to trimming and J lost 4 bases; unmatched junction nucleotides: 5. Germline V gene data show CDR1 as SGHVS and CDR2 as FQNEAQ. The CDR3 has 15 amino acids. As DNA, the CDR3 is TGTGCCAGCAGCTTAGCGAGGGGGCGAGGCACTGAAGCTTTCTTT. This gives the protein CASSLARGRGTEAFF.

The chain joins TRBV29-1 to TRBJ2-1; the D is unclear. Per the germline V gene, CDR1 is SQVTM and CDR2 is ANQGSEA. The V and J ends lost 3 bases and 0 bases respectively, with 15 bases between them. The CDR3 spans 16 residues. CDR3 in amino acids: CSVESPRASSYNEQFF. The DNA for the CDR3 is TGCAGCGTTGAGTCCCCCCGGGCGAGCTCCTACAATGAGCAGTTCTTC.

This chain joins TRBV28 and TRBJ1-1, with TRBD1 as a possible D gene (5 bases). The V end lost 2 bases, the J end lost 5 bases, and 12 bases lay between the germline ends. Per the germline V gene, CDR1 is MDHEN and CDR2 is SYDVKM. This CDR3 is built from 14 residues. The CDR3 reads CASSLPGSITEAFF. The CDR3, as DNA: TGTGCCAGCAGTTTACCAGGGAGTATAACTGAAGCTTTCTTT.